Following are 29 T cell receptor beta chains from one sample sequenced in a study of blood T cells in healthy people across ages. Alongside a J-beta primer mix, a sample-barcoded 5' primer served in a second PCR lasting about 6 to 12 cycles. TCRdb analysed the 5' RACE reads with MiXCR anew, one entry per CDR3 protein. The sample lists about 1,600,000 distinct CDR3 sequences; 42% were seen once. The sequenced sample was blood. The receptors come from a woman aged 18 to 35 in good health.

The chain links TRBV4-1 to TRBJ2-7; maybe TRBD1 (6 bases). Germline assignment: CDR1 MGHRA and CDR2 YSYEKL. Trimming left V 0 bases short and J 2 bases short, with 11 bases between. CDR3 length equals 15 residues. This CDR3 is CASSQEDSAPYEQYF. The CDR3 DNA sequence: TGCGCCAGCAGCCAAGAGGACAGTGCCCCCTACGAGCAGTACTTC.

This clonotype has a handful of counts. V gene TRBV7-2 combines with J gene TRBJ1-1, with a possible D match to TRBD1 (5 bases). This CDR3 comprises 16 residues. V gave up 1 base and J gave up 1 base, with 13 bases separating them. Germline CDR1 and CDR2: SGHTA and FQGNSA. The CDR3 DNA sequence: TGTGCCAGCAGCTTAGGTTGGGGCACGGGGAACACTGAAGCTTTCTTT. As protein: CASSLGWGTGNTEAFF. The complete variable domain, with remaining parts taken from reference TRBV7-2 and TRBJ1-1, reads GAGVSQSPSNKVTEKGKDVELRCDPISGHTALYWYRQSLGQGLEFLIYFQGNSAPDKSGLPSDRFSAERTGGSVSTLTIQRTQQEDSAVYLCASSLGWGTGNTEAFFGQGTRLTVV.

V is TRBV6-5 and J is TRBJ2-1, with D possibly matching TRBD2 (5 bases). The V and J ends lost 2 bases and 12 bases respectively, with 14 bases between them. Germline CDR1 MNHEY, CDR2 SVGAGI. The CDR3 extends over 13 amino acids. CDR3: CASSYPGTGGQFF. The CDR3 bases are TGTGCCAGCAGTTACCCGGGTACCGGAGGGCAGTTCTTC.

This clonotype has just one count. The J gene is TRBJ2-1, the V gene TRBV6-5; 9 bases map to TRBD1. V trimming: 6 bases; J trimming: 8 bases; junction bases outside the gene matches: 8. This CDR3 spans 14 amino acids. Germline CDR1 and CDR2: MNHEY and SVGAGI. The CDR3 region is CASSRATGGHEQFF. CDR3 bases: TGTGCCAGCAGCCGCGCGACAGGGGGACATGAGCAGTTCTTC.

This clonotype has more than one count but fewer than ten. The rearrangement links TRBV6-5 to TRBJ2-7, with 9 bases aligning to TRBD1. Per germline, CDR1 MNHEY and CDR2 SVGAGI. The V and J ends lost 8 bases and 2 bases, in that order; junction bases with no gene match: 7. CDR3 size: 14 residues. CDR3 region: CASLDRGVPYEQYF. The CDR3, as DNA: TGTGCCAGCCTGGACAGGGGTGTGCCCTACGAGCAGTACTTC.

The chain uses TRBV6-6 and TRBJ2-5; D possibly matches TRBD1 or TRBD2 (5 bases each). The germline V and J ends were trimmed by 7 bases and 0 bases, with 9 bases remaining between them. The CDR3 spans 13 residues. Germline lookup yields CDR1 MNHNY and CDR2 SVGAGI (reference sequence). The CDR3 reads CASKQEDQETQYF. As DNA, the CDR3 is TGTGCCAGCAAACAGGAGGACCAAGAGACCCAGTACTTC.

The rearrangement uses TRBV12-3 or TRBV12-4 and TRBJ1-1; D unresolved. The ends were cut back, 3 bases at V and 5 bases at J, with 7 bases in the middle. The CDR3 is 12 residues long. The CDR3 region has the DNA TGTGCCAGCAGTTTCTATCTGACTGAAGCTTTCTTT. Translating it yields CASSFYLTEAFF.

The rearrangement joins TRBV7-8 to TRBJ2-5, with a weak D call TRBD2 (5 bases). This CDR3 has 13 residues. The ends were cut back, 7 bases at V and 5 bases at J, with 14 bases in the middle. CDR1 SGHVS and CDR2 FQNEAQ come from the germline V gene. CDR3 residues: CASMPWSGETQYF. The CDR3 DNA is TGTGCCAGCATGCCTTGGTCGGGGGAGACCCAGTACTTC.

This rearrangement joins TRBV20-1 to TRBJ2-5, with unresolved D. V shed 3 bases and J shed 3 bases, with 11 bases lying between them. Germline CDR1 DFQATT, CDR2 SNEGSKA (reference sequence). The CDR3 length is 13 residues. The CDR3 DNA reads TGCAGTGCTAGGACCGTGGGGAAAGAGACCCAGTACTTC. Translated, it gives CSARTVGKETQYF.

This sequence joins TRBV4-2 and TRBJ2-4; perhaps TRBD2 as D (6 bases). The J call is uncertain, as TRBJ2-7 better fits the DNA end. In germline, CDR1 is LGHNA, CDR2 YNFKEQ. The CDR3 is 18 amino acids. CDR3 amino acids: CASSQGSRWVREPGEQYF. Written as DNA, the CDR3 is TGTGCCAGCAGCCAGGGCTCTCGCTGGGTTCGGGAGCCAGGCGAGCAGTACTTC.

This clonotype was counted between two and nine times. The chain has TRBV7-9 and TRBJ2-2; no clear D. From germline, CDR1 is SEHNR and CDR2 FQNEAQ (reference sequence). V lost 5 bases and J lost 7, with 14 bases in between. The CDR3 loop spans 14 amino acids. CDR3 DNA: TGTGCCAGCAGCAGAGTTGAGACGGGCGGGGAGCTGTTTTTT. Its protein product is CASSRVETGGELFF.

Ten or more counts support this clonotype. The chain has TRBV10-3 and TRBJ1-4; 7 nucleotides match TRBD1. Germline V CDR1 and CDR2: ENHRY, SYGVKD. V shed 4 bases and J 8 bases; nucleotides not matched to a gene: 7. The CDR3 loop spans 14 amino acids. The CDR3 DNA reads as TGTGCCATCAGTGGACAGGGACGTGAGGAAAAACTGTTTTTT. Encoded protein: CAISGQGREEKLFF.

The chain joins TRBV6-6 to TRBJ1-4; 7 bases fit TRBD1. The CDR3 loop spans 15 amino acids. Germline trimming cut 2 bases from V and 7 bases from J; bases unmatched to any gene: 7. Germline V gene sequence: CDR1 MNHNY, CDR2 SVGAGI (reference sequence). This chain's CDR3 is CASSYAGTVAEKLFF. In nucleotides, the CDR3 is TGTGCCAGCAGTTACGCCGGGACAGTCGCTGAAAAACTGTTTTTT.

The J gene is TRBJ1-5, the V gene TRBV5-5, with TRBD1 matching 7 bases. Trimming removed 0 bases from V and 6 bases from J; junction bases left unmatched: 3. The CDR3 is made up of 14 amino acids. Per germline, CDR1 SGHKS and CDR2 YYEKEE (reference sequence). CDR3 protein: CASSLAQGGQPQHF. For the CDR3, the DNA is TGTGCCAGCAGCTTGGCCCAGGGGGGTCAGCCCCAGCATTTT.

This chain joins TRBV5-1 and TRBJ2-4, with no clear D. The V end lost 0 bases, the J end lost 2 bases, and 12 bases lay between the germline ends. The CDR3 runs 16 residues. Looked up from germline, CDR1 is SGHRS and CDR2 is YFSETQ. The CDR3 here is CASSLGATPSKNIQYF. CDR3 DNA sequence: TGCGCCAGCAGCTTGGGTGCCACTCCCTCCAAAAACATTCAGTACTTC.

The chain employs TRBV6-5 and TRBJ1-2; 9 bases are shared with TRBD1. Per germline, CDR1 MNHEY and CDR2 SVGAGI. The V gene end was trimmed by 2 bases and the J gene end by 1 base; junction bases not matched to a gene: 5. The length of the CDR3 is 16 residues. Here the CDR3 reads CASSYGTGFLNYGYTF. The DNA for the CDR3 is TGTGCCAGCAGTTACGGGACAGGGTTCCTTAACTATGGCTACACCTTC.

On this clonotype: The junction and the germline gene differ at one end; a read error may be behind it. The chain links TRBV6-5 to TRBJ2-5; weak D call: TRBD1 (5 bases). The germline gives CDR1 MNHEY, CDR2 SVGAGI. This CDR3 region has 14 residues. The CDR3 nucleotides read TGTGCCAGCAGTGACTCTTACAGGATGGAGACCCAGTACTTC. It translates to CASSDSYRMETQYF.

The genes are TRBV7-2 and TRBJ2-7; D unclear. V shed 1 base and J shed 6 bases, with 7 bases lying between them. This CDR3 has 12 residues. The germline gives CDR1 SGHTA, CDR2 FQGNSA. The CDR3 sequence: CASSLGRAEQYF. CDR3 DNA: TGTGCCAGCAGCTTAGGAAGGGCCGAGCAGTACTTC.

This clonotype was seen just once. The CDR3 sequence is CSARDGGGPLHF. In DNA form, the CDR3 reads TGCAGTGCTAGAGATGGAGGGGGGCCCCTCCACTTT. The chain couples TRBV20-1 to TRBJ1-6, with D perhaps TRBD1 (6 bases). CDR1 is DFQATT, CDR2 SNEGSKA, per germline (reference sequence). V was clipped by 0 bases and J by 13 bases, with 10 bases between them. This CDR3 is 12 amino acids long.

This clonotype was seen a handful of times. The rearrangement joins TRBV12-3 or TRBV12-4 to TRBJ2-3; 9 bases are shared with TRBD2. This CDR3 comprises 16 residues. J gave up 5 bases and V 6 bases, and 12 bases lay outside the gene matches. This CDR3 reads CASSRKGTSLKDTQYF. The CDR3 bases are TGTGCCAGCAGCCGGAAAGGGACTAGCTTAAAAGATACGCAGTATTTT.

This clonotype came up a few times. The gene calls are TRBV3-1 and TRBJ1-5; no clear D gene. Between the trimmed V and J ends, which lost 1 base and 3 bases, there was a span of 7 bases. CDR3 length: 14 residues. Germline-derived CDR1 and CDR2 are LGHDT and YNNKEL (reference sequence). CDR3 protein: CASSQGTNNQPQHF. CDR3 in DNA: TGTGCCAGCAGCCAAGGTACCAACAATCAGCCCCAGCATTTT.

The chain uses TRBV28 and TRBJ2-3; maybe TRBD1 (5 bases). This CDR3 is built from 15 residues. Germline CDR1 reads MDHEN; CDR2 reads SYDVKM. V lost 5 bases to trimming and J lost 1 base, with 13 bases between them. The CDR3 region has the DNA TGTGCCAGCAGTCTTCAGGGAAGGGGCACAGATACGCAGTATTTT. Translating it yields CASSLQGRGTDTQYF.

This clonotype occurred a few times. The chain combines TRBV29-1 with TRBJ2-1, with 7 bases that match TRBD2. The ends lost 6 bases at V and 6 bases at J; junction bases unmatched: 11. Germline CDR1 and CDR2: SQVTM and ANQGSEA. The CDR3 covers 14 residues. CDR3 loop: CSVGRRLAVNEQFF. The CDR3 DNA reads as TGCAGCGTCGGCCGTCGACTAGCCGTCAATGAGCAGTTCTTC.

The genes are TRBV10-3 and TRBJ2-3, with 10 nucleotides matching TRBD2. The CDR3 extends over 17 amino acids. The V segment lost 3 bases and the J segment 1 base; nucleotides outside the gene matches: 7. Germline CDR1 and CDR2: ENHRY and SYGVKD. The DNA of the CDR3 is TGTGCCATCAGTGAAGGGGGTAGCGGGGGGCGCACAGATACGCAGTATTTT. Encoded protein: CAISEGGSGGRTDTQYF.

In this sample, this clonotype turned up a few times. The chain couples TRBV20-1 to TRBJ2-3; perhaps TRBD1 as D (8 bases). The CDR3 sequence is 14 residues long. The germline V gene encodes CDR1 DFQATT and CDR2 SNEGSKA (reference sequence). Trimming removed 6 bases at V and 7 bases at J, with 20 bases between. Here the CDR3 DNA reads TGCAGTGCGCCCACAGGGGGGGGACGAAATACGCAGTATTTT. This codes for CSAPTGGGRNTQYF.

This clonotype appeared a few times. The chain is built from TRBV20-1 and TRBJ2-1; 7 positions agree with TRBD1. From germline, CDR1 is DFQATT and CDR2 SNEGSKA (reference sequence). V was clipped by 6 bases and J by 1 base; unmatched bases: 6. CDR3 length equals 14 residues. The CDR3 bases are TGCAGTGCCCATTCAGGGGGTTCCTACAATGAGCAGTTCTTC. Its translation is CSAHSGGSYNEQFF.

In its sample, this clonotype was seen a few times. J is TRBJ2-3 and V is TRBV25-1; 7 bases match TRBD2. Germline V gene lookup returns CDR1 MGHDK and CDR2 SYGVNS. The CDR3 length is 15 residues. J gave up 5 bases and V 3 bases, and 8 bases lay outside the gene matches. Here the CDR3 DNA reads TGTGCCAGCAGTGATATGGCGGGAGTCTTAGATACGCAGTATTTT. It translates to CASSDMAGVLDTQYF. Full variable domain (rest looked up from reference TRBV25-1 and TRBJ2-3): EADIYQTPRYLVIGTGKKITLECSQTMGHDKMYWYQQDPGMELHLIHYSYGVNSTEKGDLSSESTVSRIRTEHFPLTLESARPSHTSQYLCASSDMAGVLDTQYFGPGTRLTVL.

The sample holds a few counts of this clonotype. The chain combines TRBV7-2 with TRBJ1-2; D gene uncertain. In germline, CDR1 is SGHTA, CDR2 FQGNSA. This CDR3 comprises 14 residues. The V end lost 1 base, the J end lost 4 bases, and 10 bases lay between the germline ends. For the CDR3, the DNA is TGTGCCAGCAGCTTAGGTGGCCTGAGCTATGGCTACACCTTC. This encodes CASSLGGLSYGYTF. Full variable domain (remainder filled in from reference TRBV7-2 and TRBJ1-2): GAGVSQSPSNKVTEKGKDVELRCDPISGHTALYWYRQSLGQGLEFLIYFQGNSAPDKSGLPSDRFSAERTGGSVSTLTIQRTQQEDSAVYLCASSLGGLSYGYTFGSGTRLTVV.

This clonotype was detected only a few times. The J gene is TRBJ1-6, the V gene TRBV5-1; no clear D. The CDR3 is 15 amino acids. The V gene lost 0 bases and the J gene lost 10 bases, with 14 bases spanning the gap. Germline V gene sequence: CDR1 SGHRS, CDR2 YFSETQ. Here the CDR3 DNA reads TGCGCCAGCAGCTTGGGAACGCACCGGGAATCACCCCTCCACTTT. It specifies CASSLGTHRESPLHF.